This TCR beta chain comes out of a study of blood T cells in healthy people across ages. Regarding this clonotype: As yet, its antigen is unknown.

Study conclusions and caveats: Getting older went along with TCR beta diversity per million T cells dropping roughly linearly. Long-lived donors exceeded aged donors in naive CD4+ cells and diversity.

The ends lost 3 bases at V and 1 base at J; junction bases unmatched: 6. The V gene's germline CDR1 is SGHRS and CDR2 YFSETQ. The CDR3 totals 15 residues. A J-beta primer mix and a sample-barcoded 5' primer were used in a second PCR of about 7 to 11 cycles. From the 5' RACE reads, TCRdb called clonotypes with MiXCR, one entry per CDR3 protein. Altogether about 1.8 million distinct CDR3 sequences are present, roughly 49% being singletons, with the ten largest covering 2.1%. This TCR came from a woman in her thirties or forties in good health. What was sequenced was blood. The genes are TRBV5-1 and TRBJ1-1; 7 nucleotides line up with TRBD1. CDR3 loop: CASSSLTGRNTEAFF. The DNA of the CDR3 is TGCGCCAGCAGCTCCCTGACAGGGCGGAACACTGAAGCTTTCTTT.